This T cell receptor (beta chain) emerged from a study of technical replicates of blood from several donors. Assay: immunoSEQ multiplex PCR; the TCRdb copy retains only in-frame clones and omits some. The sample has just over 80,000 clones, about 96% seen once. Germline values: CDR1 MNHEY, CDR2 SVGAGI. J was trimmed by 2 bases and V by 5 bases; bases with no gene match: 2. This CDR3 is 14 amino acids long. This chain links TRBV6-5 with TRBJ1-5, with TRBD1 matching 8 bases. The clonotype originates from a human donor in good health. Sequencing was carried out using T cells isolated from PBMCs. The CDR3 sequence is CASSKTGGNQPQHF. The CDR3 nucleotides are TGTGCCAGCAGTAAGACAGGGGGCAATCAGCCCCAGCATTTT.